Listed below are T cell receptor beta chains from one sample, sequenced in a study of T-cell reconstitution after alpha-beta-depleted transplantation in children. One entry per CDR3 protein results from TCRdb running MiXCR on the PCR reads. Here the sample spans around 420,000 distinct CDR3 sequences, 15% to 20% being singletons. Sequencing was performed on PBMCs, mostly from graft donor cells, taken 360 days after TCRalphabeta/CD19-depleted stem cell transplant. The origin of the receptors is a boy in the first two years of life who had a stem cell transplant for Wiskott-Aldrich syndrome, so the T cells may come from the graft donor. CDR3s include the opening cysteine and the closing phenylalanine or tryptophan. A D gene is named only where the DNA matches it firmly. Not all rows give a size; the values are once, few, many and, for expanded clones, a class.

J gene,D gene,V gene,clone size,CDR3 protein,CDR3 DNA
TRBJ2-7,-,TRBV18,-,CASSPKLTYEQYF,TGTGCCAGCTCACCAAAGCTTACCTACGAGCAGTACTTC
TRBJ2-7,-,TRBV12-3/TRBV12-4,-,CASSFPSPSYEQYF,TGTGCCAGCAGTTTCCCCTCCCCATCCTACGAGCAGTACTTC
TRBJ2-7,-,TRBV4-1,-,CASSQVGDKPYEQYF,TGCGCCAGCAGCCAAGTAGGAGATAAACCCTACGAGCAGTACTTC
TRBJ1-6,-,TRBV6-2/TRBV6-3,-,CASSYRVESSPLHF,TGTGCCAGCAGTTACAGGGTGGAAAGTTCACCCCTCCACTTT
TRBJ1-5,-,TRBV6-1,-,CASTYRDRPQHF,TGTGCCAGCACCTATAGGGATCGGCCCCAGCATTTT
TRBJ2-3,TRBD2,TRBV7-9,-,CASSSLLAGHTDTQYF,TGTGCCAGCAGCTCCCTACTAGCGGGGCACACAGATACGCAGTATTTT
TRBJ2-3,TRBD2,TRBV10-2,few,CASSESTLAGRTDTQYF,TGCGCCAGCAGTGAGTCCACACTAGCGGGACGCACAGATACGCAGTATTTT
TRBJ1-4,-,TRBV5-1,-,CASSATGQPSTNEKLFF,TGCGCCAGCAGCGCCACCGGACAGCCATCAACTAATGAAAAACTGTTTTTT
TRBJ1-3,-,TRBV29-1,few,CSVMAVSGNTIYF,TGCAGCGTCATGGCGGTCTCTGGAAACACCATATATTTT
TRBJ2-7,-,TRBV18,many,CASSQGSSYEQYF,TGCGCCAGCAGCCAAGGAAGCTCCTACGAGCAGTACTTC
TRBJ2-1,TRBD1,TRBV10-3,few,CAISGGTENEQFF,TGTGCCATCAGTGGGGGGACAGAAAATGAGCAGTTCTTC
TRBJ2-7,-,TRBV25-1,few,CASSNQGYEQYF,TGTGCCAGCAGTAACCAGGGGTACGAGCAGTACTTC
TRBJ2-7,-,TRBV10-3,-,CAISVQGTYEQYF,TGTGCCATCAGTGTCCAGGGAACCTACGAGCAGTACTTC
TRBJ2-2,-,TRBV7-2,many,CASSETNTGELFF,TGTGCCAGCAGCGAAACAAACACCGGGGAGCTGTTTTTT
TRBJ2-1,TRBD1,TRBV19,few,CASSPPTGYNEQFF,TGTGCCAGTAGTCCTCCGACAGGGTACAATGAGCAGTTCTTC
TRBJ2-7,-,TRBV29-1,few,CSAGSGRYEQYF,TGCAGCGCTGGGAGTGGACGGTACGAGCAGTACTTC
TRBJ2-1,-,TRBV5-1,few,CASSLEGRSSYNEQFF,TGCGCCAGCAGCTTGGAGGGCAGGAGCTCCTACAATGAGCAGTTCTTC
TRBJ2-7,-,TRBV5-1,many,CASSSQPGSYEQYF,TGCGCCAGCAGCTCGCAACCCGGGTCCTACGAGCAGTACTTC
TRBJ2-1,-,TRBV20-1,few,CSAKGSYNEQFF,TGCAGTGCTAAGGGAAGCTACAATGAGCAGTTCTTC
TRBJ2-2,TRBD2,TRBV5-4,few,CASSLPQLAGVGANTGELFF,TGTGCCAGCAGCTTGCCGCAGCTAGCGGGAGTCGGGGCGAACACCGGGGAGCTGTTTTTT
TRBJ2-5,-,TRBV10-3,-,CAISELGRETQYF,TGTGCCATCAGTGAGTTGGGGCGAGAGACCCAGTACTTC
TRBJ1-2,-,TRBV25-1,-,CASSGPWGKSPSPGYTF,TGTGCCAGCAGTGGGCCGTGGGGAAAGTCACCATCTCCGGGCTACACCTTC
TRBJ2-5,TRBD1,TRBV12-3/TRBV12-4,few,CASFRQGMETQYF,TGTGCCAGCTTTAGACAGGGGATGGAGACCCAGTACTTC
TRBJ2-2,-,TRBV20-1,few,CSAVGPGELFF,TGCAGTGCCGTGGGCCCCGGGGAGCTGTTTTTT
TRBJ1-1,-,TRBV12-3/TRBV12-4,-,CASSFWLNTEAFF,TGTGCCAGCAGTTTTTGGTTGAACACTGAAGCTTTCTTT
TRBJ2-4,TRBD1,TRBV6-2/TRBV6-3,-,CASLGGGKNIQYF,TGTGCCAGCCTAGGGGGCGGCAAAAACATTCAGTACTTC
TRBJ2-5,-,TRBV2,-,CASRRGRQETQYF,TGTGCCAGCAGAAGAGGCCGACAAGAGACCCAGTACTTC
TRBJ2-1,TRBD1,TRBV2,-,CASNRQGLDNEQFF,TGTGCCAGCAATCGACAGGGCCTTGACAATGAGCAGTTCTTC
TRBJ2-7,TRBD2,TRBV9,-,CASSVGAGARAYEQYF,TGTGCCAGCAGCGTAGGGGCGGGAGCCCGAGCCTACGAGCAGTACTTC
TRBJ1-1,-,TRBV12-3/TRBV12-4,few,CASIKPGNTEAFF,TGTGCCAGCATCAAACCCGGGAACACTGAAGCTTTCTTT
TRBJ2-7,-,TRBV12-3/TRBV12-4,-,CASSSRGDYEQYF,TGTGCCAGCAGTTCCAGGGGGGACTACGAGCAGTACTTC
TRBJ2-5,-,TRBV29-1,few,CSVYSKVVYQETQYF,TGCAGCGTCTATTCGAAGGTTGTGTACCAAGAGACCCAGTACTTC
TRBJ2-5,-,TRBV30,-,CAWSWSPLQETQYF,TGTGCCTGGAGCTGGAGCCCCCTCCAAGAGACCCAGTACTTC
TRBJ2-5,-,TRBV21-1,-,CASLSGGASETQYF,TGTGCCAGCTTGTCAGGGGGCGCATCAGAGACCCAGTACTTC
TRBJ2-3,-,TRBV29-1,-,CSVVAARPDTQYF,TGCAGCGTTGTGGCAGCGAGGCCAGATACGCAGTATTTT
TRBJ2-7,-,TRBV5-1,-,CASSLTTDEQYF,TGCGCCAGCAGCTTGACGACAGACGAGCAGTACTTC
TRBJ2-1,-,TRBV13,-,CASSPVGRSSYNEQFF,TGTGCCAGCAGCCCCGTTGGCAGGAGCTCCTACAATGAGCAGTTCTTC